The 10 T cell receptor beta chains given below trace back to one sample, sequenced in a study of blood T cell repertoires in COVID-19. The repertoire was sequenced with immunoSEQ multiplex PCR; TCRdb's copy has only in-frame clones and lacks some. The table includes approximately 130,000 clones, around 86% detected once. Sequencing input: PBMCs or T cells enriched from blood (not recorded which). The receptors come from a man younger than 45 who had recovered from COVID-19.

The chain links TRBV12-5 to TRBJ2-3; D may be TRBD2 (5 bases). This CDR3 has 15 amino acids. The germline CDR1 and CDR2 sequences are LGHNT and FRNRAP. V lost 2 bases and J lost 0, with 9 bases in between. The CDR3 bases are TGTGCTAGTGGTTTGTTGGAGGCTAGCACAGATACGCAGTATTTT. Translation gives CASGLLEASTDTQYF.

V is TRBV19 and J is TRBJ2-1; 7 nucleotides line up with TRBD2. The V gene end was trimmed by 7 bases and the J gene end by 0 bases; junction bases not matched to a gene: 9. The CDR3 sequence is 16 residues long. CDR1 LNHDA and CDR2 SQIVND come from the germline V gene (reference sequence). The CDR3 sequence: CASTRAGGSSYNEQFF. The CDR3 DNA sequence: TGTGCCAGTACTCGGGCTGGCGGGAGCTCCTACAATGAGCAGTTCTTC. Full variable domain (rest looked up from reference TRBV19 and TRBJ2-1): DGGITQSPKYLFRKEGQNVTLSCEQNLNHDAMYWYRQDPGQGLRLIYYSQIVNDFQKGDIAEGYSVSREKKESFPLTVTSAQKNPTAFYLCASTRAGGSSYNEQFFGPGTRLTVL.

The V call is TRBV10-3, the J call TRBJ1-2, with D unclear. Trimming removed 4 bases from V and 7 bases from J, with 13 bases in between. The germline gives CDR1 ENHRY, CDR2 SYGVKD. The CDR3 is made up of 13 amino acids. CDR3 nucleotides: TGTGCCATCAGTGCTCCCCAAGGGAGTGGCTACACCTTC. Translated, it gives CAISAPQGSGYTF.

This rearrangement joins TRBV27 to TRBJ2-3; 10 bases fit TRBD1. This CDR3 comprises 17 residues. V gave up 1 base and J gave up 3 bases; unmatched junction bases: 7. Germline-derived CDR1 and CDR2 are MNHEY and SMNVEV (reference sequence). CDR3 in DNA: TGTGCCAGCAGTTTATGGACGACAGGGGGCGCGACAGATACGCAGTATTTT. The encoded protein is CASSLWTTGGATDTQYF.

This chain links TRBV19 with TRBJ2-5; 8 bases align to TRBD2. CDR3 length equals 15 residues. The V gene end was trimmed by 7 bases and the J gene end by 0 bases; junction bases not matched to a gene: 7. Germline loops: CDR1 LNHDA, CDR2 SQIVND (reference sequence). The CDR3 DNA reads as TGTGCCAGTACAGAGACTAGCGTCAACCAAGAGACCCAGTACTTC. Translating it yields CASTETSVNQETQYF. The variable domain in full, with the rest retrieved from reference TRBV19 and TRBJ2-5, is DGGITQSPKYLFRKEGQNVTLSCEQNLNHDAMYWYRQDPGQGLRLIYYSQIVNDFQKGDIAEGYSVSREKKESFPLTVTSAQKNPTAFYLCASTETSVNQETQYFGPGTRLLVL.

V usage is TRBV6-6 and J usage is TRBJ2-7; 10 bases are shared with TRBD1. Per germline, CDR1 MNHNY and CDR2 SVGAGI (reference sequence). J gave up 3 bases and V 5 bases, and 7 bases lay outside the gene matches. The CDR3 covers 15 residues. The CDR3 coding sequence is TGTGCCAGCAGTGGGACAGGGGCGATGTACTACGAGCAGTACGTC. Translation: CASSGTGAMYYEQYV.

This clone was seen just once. The CDR3 coding sequence is TGTGCCAGCAGACAGGACTATGGCTACACCTTC. Translation gives CASRQDYGYTF. This chain connects TRBV2 to TRBJ1-2; D possibly corresponds to TRBD1 (5 bases). V lost 6 bases to trimming and J lost 3 bases, with 5 bases between them. Germline assignment: CDR1 SNHLY and CDR2 FYNNEI. This CDR3 is built from 11 residues.

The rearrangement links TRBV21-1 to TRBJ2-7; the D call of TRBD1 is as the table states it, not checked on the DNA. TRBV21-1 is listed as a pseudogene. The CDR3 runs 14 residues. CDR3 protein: CASSPPVRSYEQYF. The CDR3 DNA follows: TGTGCCAGCAGCCCTCCAGTCAGGTCCTACGAGCAGTACTTC.

DNA of the CDR3: TGTGCCAGCTCACCAGCGGGGGCAGATACGCAGTATTTT. Its translation is CASSPAGADTQYF. This sequence joins TRBV18 and TRBJ2-3; 7 bases align to TRBD2. CDR1 and CDR2 from the germline V gene are KGHSH and LQKENI. The V gene end was trimmed by 2 bases and the J gene end by 4 bases; junction bases not matched to a gene: 0. This CDR3 is built from 13 residues.

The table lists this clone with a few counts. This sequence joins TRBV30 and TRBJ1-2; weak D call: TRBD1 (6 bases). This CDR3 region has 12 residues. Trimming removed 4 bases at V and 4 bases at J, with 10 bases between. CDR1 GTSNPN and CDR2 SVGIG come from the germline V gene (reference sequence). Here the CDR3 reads CAWNGRGYGYTF. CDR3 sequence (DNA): TGTGCCTGGAACGGCAGGGGCTATGGCTACACCTTC. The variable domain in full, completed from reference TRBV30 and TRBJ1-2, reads SQTIHQWPATLVQPVGSPLSLECTVEGTSNPNLYWYRQAAGRGLQLLFYSVGIGQISSEVPQNLSASRPQDRQFILSSKKLLLSDSGFYLCAWNGRGYGYTFGSGTRLTVV.